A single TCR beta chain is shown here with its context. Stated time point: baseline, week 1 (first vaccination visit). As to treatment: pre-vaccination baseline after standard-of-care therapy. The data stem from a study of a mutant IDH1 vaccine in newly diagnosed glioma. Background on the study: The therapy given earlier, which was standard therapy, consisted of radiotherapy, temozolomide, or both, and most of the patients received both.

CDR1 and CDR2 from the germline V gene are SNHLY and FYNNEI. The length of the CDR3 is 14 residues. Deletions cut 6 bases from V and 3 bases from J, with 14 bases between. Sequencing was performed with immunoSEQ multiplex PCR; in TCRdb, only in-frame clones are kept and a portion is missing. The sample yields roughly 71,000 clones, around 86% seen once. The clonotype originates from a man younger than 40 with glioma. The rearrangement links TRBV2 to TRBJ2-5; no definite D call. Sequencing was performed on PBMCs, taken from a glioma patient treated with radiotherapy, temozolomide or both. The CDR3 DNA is TGTGCCAGCAGAAGGGAACGGTTGGAAGAGACCCAGTACTTC. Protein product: CASRRERLEETQYF.